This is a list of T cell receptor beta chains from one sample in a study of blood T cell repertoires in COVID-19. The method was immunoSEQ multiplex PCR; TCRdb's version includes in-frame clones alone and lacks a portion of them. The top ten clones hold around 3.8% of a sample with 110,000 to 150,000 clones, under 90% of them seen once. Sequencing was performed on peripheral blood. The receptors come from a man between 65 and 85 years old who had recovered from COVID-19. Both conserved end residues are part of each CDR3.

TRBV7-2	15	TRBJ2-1	CASSPRTSGYNEQFF
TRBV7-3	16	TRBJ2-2	CASSLSPATGAGELFF
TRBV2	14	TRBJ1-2	CARTPGQEHYGYTF
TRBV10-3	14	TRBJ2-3	CAISDGGNTDTQYF
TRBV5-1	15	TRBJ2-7	CASSLFSGSSYEQYF
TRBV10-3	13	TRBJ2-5	CAISETGQETQYF
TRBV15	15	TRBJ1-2	CATSRDLGHNYGYTF
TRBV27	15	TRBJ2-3	CASSGTSGSPDTQYF
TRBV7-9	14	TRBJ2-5	CASSTDRRLGTQYF
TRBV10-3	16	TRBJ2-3	CAISESETEETDTQYF
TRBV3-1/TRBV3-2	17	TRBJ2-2	CASSRIPGLGVTGELFF
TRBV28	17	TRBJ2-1	CASSLSTSGSSYNEQFF
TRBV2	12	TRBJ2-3	CASRQGADTQYF
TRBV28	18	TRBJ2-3	CASSFPKGLAGGLDTQYF
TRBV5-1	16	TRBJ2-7	CASSLASGTGAYEQYF
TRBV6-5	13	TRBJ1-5	CASRTGTNQPQHF
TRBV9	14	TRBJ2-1	CASSFSSSYNEQFF
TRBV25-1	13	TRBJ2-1	CASTPSGGNEQFF
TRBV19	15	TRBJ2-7	CASSIISGVSYEQYF
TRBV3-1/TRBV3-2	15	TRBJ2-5	CASSSASRMRETQYF
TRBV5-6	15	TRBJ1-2	CASSLGDRVNYGYTF
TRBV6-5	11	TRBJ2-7	CASSWGDEQYF
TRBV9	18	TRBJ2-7	CASSPTALSGAWPYEQYF
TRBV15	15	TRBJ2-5	CATSLAGVGRETQYF
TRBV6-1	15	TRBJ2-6	CASSEGQGGANVLTF
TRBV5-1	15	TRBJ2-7	CASSTGLAGDYEQYF
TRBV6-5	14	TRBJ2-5	CASSQTSGKATQYF
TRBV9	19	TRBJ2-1	CASSVAQASGRLGYNEQFF
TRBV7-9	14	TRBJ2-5	CASSSTTGVETQYF
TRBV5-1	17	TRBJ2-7	CASSTGTSGESSYEQYF
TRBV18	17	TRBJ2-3	CASSPPPLAASTDTQYF
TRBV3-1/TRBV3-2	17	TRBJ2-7	CASSHLLRDLASYEQYF
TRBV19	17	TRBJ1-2	CASRIPGQGLIRDGYTF
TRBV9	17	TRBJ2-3	CASSVDTSGSRADTQYF
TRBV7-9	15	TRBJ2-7	CASSLVGASSYEQYF
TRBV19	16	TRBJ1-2	CASIGLPGDGNYGYTF
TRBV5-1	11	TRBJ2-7	CASSLGDEQYF
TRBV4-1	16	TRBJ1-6	CASSQVQDRGNSPLHF
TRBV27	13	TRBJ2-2	CASQRGNTGELFF
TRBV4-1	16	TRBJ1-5	CASSLQGGYSNQPQHF
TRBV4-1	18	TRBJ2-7	CASSPSGSTSGRAREQYF
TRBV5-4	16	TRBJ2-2	CASSFILQAGSGELFF
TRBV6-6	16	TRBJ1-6	CASSQRQDSYNSPLHF
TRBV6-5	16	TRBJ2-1	CASSYSIPGLSNEQFF
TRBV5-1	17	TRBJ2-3	CASSPSGDVGSGDTQYF
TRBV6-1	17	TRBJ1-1	CASSEVRLGQENTEAFF
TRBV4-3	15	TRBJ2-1	CASSQVPSGYNEQFF
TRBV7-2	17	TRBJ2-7	CASSLARTSGTPYEQYF
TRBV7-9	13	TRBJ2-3	CASSLGYAGTQYF
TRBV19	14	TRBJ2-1	CASSEGGSYNEQFF
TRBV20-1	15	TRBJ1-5	CSASRGQSSNQPQHF
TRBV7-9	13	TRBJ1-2	CASSFLQGYGYTF
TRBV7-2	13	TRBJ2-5	CASGQGVGETQYF
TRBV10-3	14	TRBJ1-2	CAAHSAGGFYGYTF
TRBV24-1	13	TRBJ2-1	CATSERDSLKQFF
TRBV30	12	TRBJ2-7	CAWGTGRNEQYF
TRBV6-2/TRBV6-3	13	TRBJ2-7	CASSSIETGEQYF
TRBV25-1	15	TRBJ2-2	CASSGQGRNTGELFF
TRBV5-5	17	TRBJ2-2	CASTLGLAGVNTGELFF